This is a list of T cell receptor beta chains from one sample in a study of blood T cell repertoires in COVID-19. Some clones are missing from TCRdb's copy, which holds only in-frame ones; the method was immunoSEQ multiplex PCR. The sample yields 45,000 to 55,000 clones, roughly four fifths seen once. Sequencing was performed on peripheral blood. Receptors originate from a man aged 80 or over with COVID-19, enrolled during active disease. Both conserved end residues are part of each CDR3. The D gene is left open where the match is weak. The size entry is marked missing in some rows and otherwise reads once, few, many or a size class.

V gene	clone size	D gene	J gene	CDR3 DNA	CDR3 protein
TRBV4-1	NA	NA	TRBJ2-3	TGCGCCAGCAGCCCCTTGAGGGGGGGCCGCACAGATACGCAGTATTTT	CASSPLRGGRTDTQYF
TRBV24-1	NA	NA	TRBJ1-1	TGTGCCACCAGTGATCCCCGGGGGGGAACTGAAGCTTTCTTT	CATSDPRGGTEAFF
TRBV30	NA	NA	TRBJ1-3	TGTGCCGCCACCGGGAGCTCTGGAAACACCATATATTTT	CAATGSSGNTIYF
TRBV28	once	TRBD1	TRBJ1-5	TGTGCCAGCAGCCCTCAACAGGGGGTGGGTCAGCCCCAGCATTTT	CASSPQQGVGQPQHF
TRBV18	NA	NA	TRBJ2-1	TGTGCCAGCTCACCACAAAGTAGCGGCAATGAGCAGTTCTTC	CASSPQSSGNEQFF
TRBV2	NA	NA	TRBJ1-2	TGTGCCAGCAGTGTAGGGGACACCTTTGGCTACACCTTC	CASSVGDTFGYTF
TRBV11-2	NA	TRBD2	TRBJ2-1	TGTGCCAGCAGCCTGGCGGGAGCGGTGGAGAATGAGCAGTTCTTC	CASSLAGAVENEQFF
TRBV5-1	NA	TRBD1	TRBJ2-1	TGCGCCAGCAGCTTGGTCGCCGGGACAGGGGCCCATGAGCAGTTCTTC	CASSLVAGTGAHEQFF
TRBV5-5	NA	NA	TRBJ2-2	TGTGCCAGCAGCTTGGTAGTAACCGGGGAGCTGTTTTTT	CASSLVVTGELFF
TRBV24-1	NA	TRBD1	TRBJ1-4	TGTGCCACCAGTGACCCCGGGACAGCCGCGGGTGGTAATGAAAAACTGTTTTTT	CATSDPGTAAGGNEKLFF
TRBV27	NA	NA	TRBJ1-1	TGTGCCAGCTTAAGGGGCGCTGAAGCTTTCTTT	CASLRGAEAFF
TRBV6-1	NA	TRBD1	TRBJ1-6	TGTGCCAGCAGTGAACATTCAGGGGGGAATTCACCCCTCCACTTT	CASSEHSGGNSPLHF
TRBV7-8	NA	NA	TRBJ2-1	TGTGCCAGCAGCTTAACGGGGGAACTTAGCTCCTACAATGAGCAGTTCTTC	CASSLTGELSSYNEQFF
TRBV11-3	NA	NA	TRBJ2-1	TGTGCCAGCAGCTTGGGGGCAACCTCCTACAATGAGCAGTTCTTC	CASSLGATSYNEQFF
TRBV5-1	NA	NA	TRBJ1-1	TGCGCCAGCAGCTTGGCCACAGGGACGAGGACTGAAGCTTTCTTT	CASSLATGTRTEAFF
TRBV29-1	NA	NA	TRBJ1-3	TGCAGCGTGGGGGGGACCGGAAACACCATATATTTT	CSVGGTGNTIYF
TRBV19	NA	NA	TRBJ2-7	TGTGCCAGTAGTATGGGTAGCGGATCCTACGAGCAGTACTTC	CASSMGSGSYEQYF
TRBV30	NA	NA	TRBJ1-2	TGTGCCTGGAGCCCTCAGTCCAACTATGGCTACACCTTC	CAWSPQSNYGYTF
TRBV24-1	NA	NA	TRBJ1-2	TGTGCCACCGGAGATGCGGGGGAGGATGGCTACACCTTC	CATGDAGEDGYTF
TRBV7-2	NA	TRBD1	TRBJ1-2	TGTGCCAGCAGCCCACGTCGAGGGGGCACGAGCTACACCTTC	CASSPRRGGTSYTF
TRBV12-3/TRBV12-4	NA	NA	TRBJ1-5	TGTGCCAGCAGTTTAACAGGGAGTCAGCCCCAGCATTTT	CASSLTGSQPQHF
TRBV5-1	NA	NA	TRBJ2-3	TGCGCCAGCAGCCCGGGGGGTCTTCAGGGGGCCCGGAGTACAGATACGCAGTATTTT	CASSPGGLQGARSTDTQYF
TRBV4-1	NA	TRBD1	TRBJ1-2	TGCGCCAGCAGCCAAGATCGGGACAGGGGTGACACCTTC	CASSQDRDRGDTF
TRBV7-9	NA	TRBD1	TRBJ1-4	TGTGCCAGCAGCTCGGGACAGGGGGTGACTAATGAAAAACTGTTTTTT	CASSSGQGVTNEKLFF
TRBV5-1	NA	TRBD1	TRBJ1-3	TGCGCCAGCAGCGCAGGGGGCTTCTCTGGAAACACCATATATTTT	CASSAGGFSGNTIYF
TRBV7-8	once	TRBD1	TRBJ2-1	TGTGCCAGCAGCCCATGGACAGGGGGAGTCTACAATGAGCAGTTCTTC	CASSPWTGGVYNEQFF
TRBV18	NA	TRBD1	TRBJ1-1	TGTGCCAGCTCACCGCCTAGGAAAACAGGGGGGGTGGACACTGAAGCTTTCTTT	CASSPPRKTGGVDTEAFF
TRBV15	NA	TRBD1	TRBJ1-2	TGTGCCTCCAGCAGAGTCAGGGGGCCGACGGGCTACACCTTC	CASSRVRGPTGYTF
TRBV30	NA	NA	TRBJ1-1	TGTGCCTGGAGTGTAGCCCCCCCCGACATGAACACTGAAGCTTTCTTT	CAWSVAPPDMNTEAFF
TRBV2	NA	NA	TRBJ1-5	TGTGCCAGCAGTGACTCGGTTTATAGCAATCAGCCCCAGCATTTT	CASSDSVYSNQPQHF
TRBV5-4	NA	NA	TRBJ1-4	TGTGCCAGCAGCTTGGACGGTACAACTAATGAAAAACTGTTTTTT	CASSLDGTTNEKLFF
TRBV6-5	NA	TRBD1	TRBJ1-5	TGTGCCAGCACACCAGGGGGCGGCCAGCCCCAGCATTTT	CASTPGGGQPQHF
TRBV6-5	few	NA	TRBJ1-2	TGTGCCAGCAGTTACTCCCAGGAATATGGCTACACCTTC	CASSYSQEYGYTF
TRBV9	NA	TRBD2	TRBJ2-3	TGTGCCAGCACCTTATCGGGCGGGGGGGACACAGATACGCAGTATTTT	CASTLSGGGDTDTQYF
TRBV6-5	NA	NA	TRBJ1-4	TGTGCCAGCTTCGACAGCTCAAATGAAAAACTGTTTTTT	CASFDSSNEKLFF
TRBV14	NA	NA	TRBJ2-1	TGTGCCAGCAGCCAAGCCCCGGGAATTTCCTACAATGAGCAGTTCTTC	CASSQAPGISYNEQFF
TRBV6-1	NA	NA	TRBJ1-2	TGTGCCAGCAGTGAAAACTACGGGAACTATGGCTACACCTTC	CASSENYGNYGYTF
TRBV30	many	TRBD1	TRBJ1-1	TGTGCCTGGAGGGGACAGGCGAACACTGAAGCTTTCTTT	CAWRGQANTEAFF
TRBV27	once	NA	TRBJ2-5	TGTGCCAGCAGTTTACAGGGGGGATTAGAAGAGACCCAGTACTTC	CASSLQGGLEETQYF
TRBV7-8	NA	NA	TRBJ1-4	TGTGCCAGCAGCCCAAGGACCCAACAGGCCGCTAATGAAAAACTGTTTTTT	CASSPRTQQAANEKLFF
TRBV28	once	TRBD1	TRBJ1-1	TGTGCCAGCAGTTCTTACAGGGGGCTGGGTGAAGCTTTCTTT	CASSSYRGLGEAFF
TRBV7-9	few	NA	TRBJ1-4	TGTGCCAGCAGCTTATGGGCTTCTGGTGAAAAACTGTTTTTT	CASSLWASGEKLFF
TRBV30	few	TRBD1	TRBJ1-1	TGTGCCTGGAGTGCCCTCCGACAGGGGGACACTGAAGCTTTCTTT	CAWSALRQGDTEAFF
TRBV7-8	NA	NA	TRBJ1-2	TGTGCCAGCAGCTTAGGGAGGGACTATGGCTACACCTTC	CASSLGRDYGYTF
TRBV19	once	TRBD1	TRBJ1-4	TGTGCCAGTAGTAGGGCAGGGGGCGATGAAAAACTGTTTTTT	CASSRAGGDEKLFF
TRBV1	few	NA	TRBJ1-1	TGCACCAGCAGCCAAACAGGGGTTTGGACTGAAGCTTTCTTT	CTSSQTGVWTEAFF
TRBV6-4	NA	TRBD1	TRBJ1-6	TGTGCCAGCAGTTTACAGGGGGGAAATAATTCACCCCTCCACTTT	CASSLQGGNNSPLHF
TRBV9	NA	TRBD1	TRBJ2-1	TGTGCCAGCAGCGGGACAGGGGGGTACAATGAGCAGTTCTTC	CASSGTGGYNEQFF
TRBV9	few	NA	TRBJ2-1	TGTGCCAGCAGCGAAACCGGGAGCGGTGAGCAGTTCTTC	CASSETGSGEQFF
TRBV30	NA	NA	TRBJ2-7	TGTGCCTGGACCCGGGATTCCTCCTACGAGCAGTACTTC	CAWTRDSSYEQYF
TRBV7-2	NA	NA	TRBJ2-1	TGTGCCAGCAGCCCCGATGGCATTGAACGCAATGAGCAGTTCTTC	CASSPDGIERNEQFF
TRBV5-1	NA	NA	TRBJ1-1	TGCGCCAGCAGCTCTAACACAGACACTGAAGCTTTCTTT	CASSSNTDTEAFF
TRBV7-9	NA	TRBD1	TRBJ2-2	TGTGCCAGCAGCTACCCGAGGACAGGGCGAAAAAGGACCGGGGAGCTGTTTTTT	CASSYPRTGRKRTGELFF
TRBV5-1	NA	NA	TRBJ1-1	TGCGCCAGCAGTAGGTCGACAGCGAACACTGAAGCTTTCTTT	CASSRSTANTEAFF
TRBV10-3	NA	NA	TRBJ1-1	TGTGCCATCAGGGCGCGGGGGCAAAACATCAACACTGAAGCTTTCTTT	CAIRARGQNINTEAFF
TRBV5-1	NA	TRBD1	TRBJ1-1	TGCGCCAGCAGCTTAACCGGGACAGACGACACTGAAGCTTTCTTT	CASSLTGTDDTEAFF
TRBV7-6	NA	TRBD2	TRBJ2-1	TGTGCCAGCAGCTTGGGCGGGGGGGGCGGCGGTAGGTCGCGCAATGAGCAGTTCTTC	CASSLGGGGGGRSRNEQFF
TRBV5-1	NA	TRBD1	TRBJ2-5	TGCGCCAGCAGCTCGCCGACAGGGGCGGGAGAGACCCAGTACTTC	CASSSPTGAGETQYF